This TCR beta chain was identified during a study of T cell responses to AZD1222 COVID-19 vaccine. Study-wide findings and caveats: The number of AZD1222 recipients seropositive at baseline was only five or six. CD4 TCRs covered the whole spike, strongest at regions 160-218 and 743-854. A rise in Spike-specific TCR breadth and depth followed two AZD1222 doses.

Produced via immunoSEQ multiplex PCR; TCRdb's table is partial and in-frame only. Among hundreds of thousands of clones listed, just over 90% were seen once. Regarding this clone: Antigen specificity is unknown.

V gave up 0 bases and J gave up 5 bases, with 8 bases separating them. CDR3 length: 13 amino acids. From germline, CDR1 is SGHRS and CDR2 YFSETQ. The TCR comes from an adult in good health. The gene calls are TRBV5-1 and TRBJ1-2; D remains unclear. This specimen consisted of peripheral blood, obtained on day 0 of MenACWY control vaccination. CDR3 amino acids: CASSLGGSYGYTF. The DNA for the CDR3 is TGCGCCAGCAGCTTGGGAGGGTCGTATGGCTACACCTTC.